The 31 T cell receptor beta chains in this list originate from one sample, sequenced in a study of metastatic and nonmetastatic thyroid tumors. Every patient underwent thyroid surgery untreated. MiXCR re-clonotyped the PCR reads for TCRdb. The sample has about 16,000 clones, roughly 32% seen once; the top ten hold about 10%. The sample comprised blood. These receptors were collected from a female donor with papillary thyroid cancer or a benign thyroid nodule (not recorded which). Some clones in this sample may be carry-over from other donors' samples.

J is TRBJ1-4 and V is TRBV27; 9 bases map to TRBD1. Trimming removed 6 bases from V and 3 bases from J; junction bases left unmatched: 5. The CDR3 consists of 15 residues. CDR1 is MNHEY, CDR2 SMNVEV, per germline (reference sequence). CDR3 in DNA: TGTGCCAGCAGAGAACAGGGGGCAGCTAATGAAAAACTGTTTTTT. It translates to CASREQGAANEKLFF.

A few counts support this clone. The gene calls are TRBV12-3 or TRBV12-4 and TRBJ1-3, with D perhaps TRBD1 (5 bases). V dropped 8 bases and J dropped 0 bases, with 14 bases sitting between them. This CDR3 is built from 15 residues. The CDR3 sequence is CASGRQFSSGNTIYF. The CDR3 nucleotides are TGTGCCAGCGGGAGACAGTTCTCCTCTGGAAACACCATATATTTT.

Worth noting for this clone: A much larger clone differs from this one at a single base, so this may be a read error. The chain couples TRBV4-1 to TRBJ1-1; 8 positions match TRBD1. The CDR3 spans 17 residues. CDR1 and CDR2 from the germline V gene are MGHRA and YSYEKL. This CDR3 reads CASSQDAGTGKNTKAFF. The CDR3, as DNA: TGCGCCAGCAGCCAAGATGCTGGGACAGGAAAGAACACTAAAGCTTTCTTT.

As for this clone: The junction departs from the called germline gene at one end, perhaps through a read error. This chain links TRBV10-3 with TRBJ1-4; D is possibly TRBD1 (6 bases). The CDR3 spans 13 residues. Germline CDR1 reads ENHRY; CDR2 reads SYGVKD. The CDR3: CAIIADRNEKLFF. Written as DNA, the CDR3 is TGTGCCATCATTGCGGACAGAAATGAAAAACTATTTTTT.

This clone was observed once. The sample carries other DNA sequences with the same CDR3. This chain connects TRBV7-2 to TRBJ2-7, with 9 bases identical to TRBD2. The V gene end was trimmed by 4 bases and the J gene end by 4 bases; junction bases not matched to a gene: 5. The CDR3 totals 14 residues. CDR1 is SGHTA, CDR2 FQGNSA, per germline. The CDR3 sequence is CASSSPTSGYEQYF. CDR3 nucleotides: TGTGCCAGCAGCTCACCGACTAGCGGATACGAGCAGTACTTC. Looking up the rest from reference TRBV7-2 and TRBJ2-7 gives the full variable domain: GAGVSQSPSNKVTEKGKDVELRCDPISGHTALYWYRQSLGQGLEFLIYFQGNSAPDKSGLPSDRFSAERTGGSVSTLTIQRTQQEDSAVYLCASSSPTSGYEQYFGPGTRLTVT.

The chain combines TRBV7-2 with TRBJ2-2; 9 bases fit TRBD2. The V and J ends lost 3 bases and 14 bases, in that order; junction bases with no gene match: 10. The CDR3 length is 14 residues. Germline lookup yields CDR1 SGHTA and CDR2 FQGNSA. CDR3 nucleotides: TGTGCCAGCAGCTTTCCGGGACTAGCCGTAGAACTGTTTTTT. It codes for CASSFPGLAVELFF.

CDR3 DNA sequence: TGTGCCAGCAGCGGCGACTCGGGACGTAACATGAACACTGAAGCTTTCTTT. This gives the protein CASSGDSGRNMNTEAFF. The genes are TRBV5-6 and TRBJ1-1; weak D call: TRBD1 (5 bases). The germline V gene has CDR1 SGHDT and CDR2 YYEEEE. V was clipped by 4 bases and J by 0 bases, with 19 bases between them. This CDR3 has 17 amino acids.

CDR3 bases: TGTGCCAGCAGTCGGACAGAAGAGCCAGATGAGCAGTACTTC. Translation gives CASSRTEEPDEQYF. The V gene is TRBV12-3 or TRBV12-4, the J gene TRBJ2-7; TRBD1 is a possible D gene (6 bases). V lost 5 bases and J 7 bases, leaving 18 bases between the germline ends. The CDR3 is 14 residues long.

This clone was observed many times. The V and J genes are TRBV6-1 and TRBJ1-4, with 7 bases matching TRBD1. Germline loops: CDR1 MNHNS, CDR2 SASEGT. V shed 4 bases, J shed 5 bases, and the junction held 7 bases outside the gene matches. The CDR3 loop spans 15 amino acids. CDR3 protein: CASSVNRGGNEKLFF. In DNA form, the CDR3 reads TGTGCCAGCAGTGTGAACAGGGGAGGCAATGAAAAACTGTTTTTT.

This clone was detected many times. The V gene is TRBV7-9, the J gene TRBJ1-1; a weak D match, TRBD1 (5 bases). Germline V lookup: CDR1 SEHNR, CDR2 FQNEAQ (reference sequence). The CDR3 loop spans 15 amino acids. Trimming took 5 bases from V and 2 from J, leaving 15 bases between them. The CDR3 reads CASSRVGGSNTEAFF. The DNA for the CDR3 is TGTGCCAGCAGCCGAGTTGGGGGGTCCAACACTGAAGCTTTCTTT.

By share, this clone counts as medium-sized. The chain links TRBV5-1 to TRBJ2-7, with D unclear. Germline V gene data show CDR1 as SGHRS and CDR2 as YFSETQ. V dropped 0 bases and J dropped 0 bases, with 13 bases sitting between them. The CDR3 has 16 amino acids. This CDR3 is CASSLAAAISSYEQYF. CDR3 in DNA: TGCGCCAGCAGCTTGGCAGCAGCAATAAGCTCCTACGAGCAGTACTTC.

The chain employs TRBV6-5 and TRBJ2-1, with D perhaps TRBD1 (6 bases). Germline CDR1 and CDR2: MNHEY and SVGAGI. Trimming stripped 2 bases from V and 9 bases from J, with 11 bases between. CDR3 length: 13 amino acids. The CDR3 is CASSYRQGFEQFF. DNA for the CDR3: TGTGCCAGCAGTTACCGTCAGGGGTTTGAGCAGTTCTTC.

This clone is deemed medium-sized (0.01 to 0.1%). This chain connects TRBV24-1 to TRBJ2-3; TRBD2 matches 8 bases. V dropped 5 bases and J dropped 2; count of bases not matched to a gene: 5. Germline V lookup: CDR1 KGHDR, CDR2 SFDVKD. This CDR3 contains 15 residues. The CDR3 loop reads CATSGRAGDTDTQYF. In DNA form, the CDR3 reads TGTGCCACCAGTGGTCGAGCGGGGGACACAGATACGCAGTATTTT.

This clone was seen ten or more times. Relative to the germline gene, one junction end is altered; a read error may explain this. The chain combines TRBV7-7 with TRBJ2-2; 9 positions agree with TRBD2. The CDR3 consists of 16 residues. From germline, CDR1 is SSHAT and CDR2 FNYEAQ (reference sequence). CDR3 in DNA: TGTGCTAGCAGCTTAGAAGCGGGGGGTAACACCGGGGAGCTGTTTTTT. Its translation: CASSLEAGGNTGELFF. The full variable domain, in which reference TRBV7-7 and TRBJ2-2 provide the parts outside the CDR3, is GAGVSQSPRYKVTKRGQDVTLRCDPISSHATLYWYQQALGQGPEFLTYFNYEAQPDKSGLPSDRFSAERPEGSISTLTIQRTEQRDSAMYRCASSLEAGGNTGELFFGEGSRLTVL.

This clone was detected only once. The V call is TRBV5-1, the J call TRBJ2-3; D possibly corresponds to TRBD1 (5 bases). V was pared by 0 bases and J by 4 bases, with 6 bases between. The CDR3 length is 13 residues. Germline CDR1 and CDR2: SGHRS and YFSETQ. This CDR3 is CASSLGGADTQYF. CDR3 DNA sequence: TGCGCCAGCAGCTTGGGGGGCGCAGATACGCAGTATTTT. The complete variable domain, with remaining parts taken from reference TRBV5-1 and TRBJ2-3, reads KAGVTQTPRYLIKTRGQQVTLSCSPISGHRSVSWYQQTPGQGLQFLFEYFSETQRNKGNFPGRFSGRQFSNSRSEMNVSTLELGDSALYLCASSLGGADTQYFGPGTRLTVL.

This clone has ten or more counts. The rearrangement uses TRBV9 and TRBJ2-3; the D is unclear. Germline V lookup: CDR1 SGDLS, CDR2 YYNGEE. The germline V and J ends were trimmed by 0 bases and 6 bases, with 14 bases remaining between them. This CDR3 has 15 residues. In nucleotides, the CDR3 is TGTGCCAGCAGCGTAGCTATAAAGGGTTATGATACGCAGTATTTT. This gives the protein CASSVAIKGYDTQYF.

This clone is labeled medium-sized. This chain joins TRBV27 and TRBJ2-3, with 9 bases matching TRBD1. Germline CDR1 reads MNHEY; CDR2 reads SMNVEV (reference sequence). This CDR3 is built from 14 residues. V lost 6 bases to trimming and J lost 6 bases; unmatched junction nucleotides: 7. DNA of the CDR3: TGTGCCAGCAGGGGGACAGGGAGGTCGGATACGCAGTATTTT. This gives the protein CASRGTGRSDTQYF.

This clone ranks as medium-sized (0.01 to 0.1%). The chain links TRBV30 to TRBJ1-1; possibly TRBD1 for D (6 bases). In germline, CDR1 is GTSNPN, CDR2 SVGIG (reference sequence). V shed 4 bases and J shed 6 bases, with 15 bases lying between them. The CDR3 spans 13 residues. The chain's CDR3 is CAWNYREGAEAFF. The DNA of the CDR3 is TGTGCCTGGAACTACAGGGAAGGAGCTGAAGCTTTCTTT.

The chain has TRBV20-1 and TRBJ2-7; 7 nucleotides line up with TRBD2. This CDR3 has 15 amino acids. V dropped 6 bases and J dropped 3; count of bases not matched to a gene: 14. CDR1 DFQATT and CDR2 SNEGSKA come from the germline V gene (reference sequence). Here the CDR3 DNA reads TGCAGTGCCCCCCCGTTGGGGGAGGGGCTCTACGAGCAGTACTTC. Translating gives CSAPPLGEGLYEQYF.

This chain uses TRBV6-1 with TRBJ1-1; no definite D call. There are 17 residues in the CDR3. The V gene lost 6 bases and the J gene lost 0 bases, with 20 bases spanning the gap. Germline assignment: CDR1 MNHNS and CDR2 SASEGT. The CDR3 DNA sequence: TGTGCCAGCAGCGACCCCCGGGAAAGCGGCTTGAACACTGAAGCTTTCTTT. Protein: CASSDPRESGLNTEAFF.

This sequence joins TRBV20-1 and TRBJ1-6, with TRBD1 identical over 8 bases. The CDR3 runs to 15 residues. From germline, CDR1 is DFQATT and CDR2 SNEGSKA (reference sequence). V was pared by 2 bases and J by 9 bases, with 9 bases of the junction left unmatched. The DNA of the CDR3 is TGCAGTGCTAGACCTCCGGACAGGGACAGTTCACCCCTCCACTTT. It translates to CSARPPDRDSSPLHF.

V and J are TRBV11-3 and TRBJ2-7, with 7 positions matching TRBD1. Germline V gives CDR1 SGHNT, CDR2 YENEEA. Trimming at V came to 5 bases and at J to 1 base, leaving 5 bases not matched to a gene. This CDR3 is built from 14 residues. The CDR3 DNA sequence: TGTGCCAGCAGCCCGACAGGGAGTTCCTACGAGCAGTACTTC. Protein: CASSPTGSSYEQYF. The full variable domain, its missing parts supplied by reference TRBV11-3 and TRBJ2-7, is EAGVVQSPRYKIIEKKQPVAFWCNPISGHNTLYWYLQNLGQGPELLIRYENEEAVDDSQLPKDRFSAERLKGVDSTLKIQPAELGDSAVYLCASSPTGSSYEQYFGPGTRLTVT.

CDR3 loop: CASSPRQGGVYEQYF. CDR3 sequence (DNA): TGTGCCAGCTCACCTCGACAGGGAGGAGTCTACGAGCAGTACTTC. J is TRBJ2-7 and V is TRBV18, with TRBD1 as a possible D gene (7 bases). Germline CDR1 KGHSH, CDR2 LQKENI. This CDR3 is 15 amino acids long. V was pared by 3 bases and J by 3 bases, with 15 bases between.

The chain is built from TRBV7-9 and TRBJ1-2; unclear D gene. The CDR3 runs 14 residues. Trimming took off 2 bases at V and 6 bases at J, with 13 bases between the two ends. Germline values: CDR1 SEHNR, CDR2 FQNEAQ (reference sequence). The CDR3 DNA follows: TGTGCCAGCAGCTTAAGGGCGTACGGGAATGGCTACACCTTC. Protein sequence: CASSLRAYGNGYTF.

This clone was seen at least ten times. One base away lies a much larger clone, so this may be a sequencing read error. The CDR3 does not close with the conserved phenylalanine or tryptophan, likely indicating a read error. The J gene is TRBJ1-5, the V gene TRBV24-1; no clear D. The V and J ends lost 4 bases and 11 bases respectively, with 17 bases between them. This CDR3 comprises 14 residues. CDR1 and CDR2 (germline): KGHDR, SFDVKD. The CDR3 DNA is TGTGCCACCAGTGAAAGCCAGGCGGGTACGGCCCAGCATTGT. Protein: CATSESQAGTAQHC.

Relative to its sample, this clone is medium-sized. The genes are TRBV27 and TRBJ1-5; TRBD1 is a possible D gene (5 bases). The germline gives CDR1 MNHEY, CDR2 SMNVEV (reference sequence). Between the trimmed V and J ends, which lost 2 bases and 6 bases, there was a span of 11 bases. The CDR3 totals 14 residues. DNA for the CDR3: TGTGCCAGCAGTTTAGGAGGGGTCGGTCAGCCCCAGCATTTT. This encodes CASSLGGVGQPQHF.

This clone was observed at least ten times. This could be a read error, since a much larger clone is one nucleotide away. Additional DNA sequences in this sample encode the identical CDR3. This chain links TRBV30 with TRBJ1-5, with 7 bases lining up with TRBD1. The CDR3 is 15 residues long. Germline V gene data show CDR1 as GTSNPN and CDR2 as SVGIG (reference sequence). The CDR3 DNA is TGTGCCTGGAGTGTAACAGGGGCAATCAATCAGCCCCAGCATTTC. This gives the protein CAWSVTGAINQPQHF.

On this clone itself: An end of the junction does not agree with germline; a read error may underlie this. This chain connects TRBV6-1 to TRBJ1-4; D unresolved. The CDR3 is made up of 15 amino acids. Germline V lookup: CDR1 MNHNS, CDR2 SASEGT. The DNA for the CDR3 is TGTGCCAGCAGTGAAGACGGCACAACTAATGAAGAACTGTTTTTT. It specifies CASSEDGTTNEELFF.

The CDR3 nucleotides are TGCGCCAGAGAAAGGGACTCAAGACAGCACAGGTTAGAGCCCCAGCATTTT. Translating it yields CARERDSRQHRLEPQHF. The V call is TRBV5-1, the J call TRBJ1-5; D is perhaps TRBD1 (5 bases). The CDR3 runs 17 residues. CDR1 is SGHRS, CDR2 YFSETQ, per germline. V lost 8 bases to trimming and J lost 8 bases, with 29 bases between them.

The rearrangement links TRBV30 to TRBJ1-1; 8 nucleotides line up with TRBD1. CDR1 and CDR2 (germline): GTSNPN, SVGIG (reference sequence). V shed 0 bases and J 4 bases; nucleotides not matched to a gene: 7. CDR3 length equals 15 residues. Here the CDR3 reads CAWSVRGRGRTEAFF. The DNA for the CDR3 is TGTGCCTGGAGTGTACGGGGCAGGGGGCGCACTGAAGCTTTCTTT. The complete variable domain, with remaining parts taken from reference TRBV30 and TRBJ1-1, reads SQTIHQWPATLVQPVGSPLSLECTVEGTSNPNLYWYRQAAGRGLQLLFYSVGIGQISSEVPQNLSASRPQDRQFILSSKKLLLSDSGFYLCAWSVRGRGRTEAFFGQGTRLTVV.

V gene TRBV6-2 or TRBV6-3 combines with J gene TRBJ1-2; TRBD1 matches 11 bases. This CDR3 has 14 amino acids. V gave up 2 bases and J gave up 5 bases; unmatched junction bases: 1. The germline CDR1 and CDR2 sequences are MNHEY and SVGEGT. The CDR3 is CASSYRDRGYGYTF. As DNA, the CDR3 is TGTGCCAGCAGTTACCGGGACAGGGGGTATGGCTACACCTTC.